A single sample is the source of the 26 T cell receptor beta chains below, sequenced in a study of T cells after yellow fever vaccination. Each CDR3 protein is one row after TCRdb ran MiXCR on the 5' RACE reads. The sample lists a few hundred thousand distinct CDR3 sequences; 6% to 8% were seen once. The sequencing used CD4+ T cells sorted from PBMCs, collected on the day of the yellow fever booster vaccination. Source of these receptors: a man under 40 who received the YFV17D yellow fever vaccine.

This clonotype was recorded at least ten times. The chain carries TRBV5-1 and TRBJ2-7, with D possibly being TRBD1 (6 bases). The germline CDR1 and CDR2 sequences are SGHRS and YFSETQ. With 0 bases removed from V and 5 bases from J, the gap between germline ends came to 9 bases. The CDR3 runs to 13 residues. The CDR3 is CASSLDRANEQYF. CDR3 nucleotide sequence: TGCGCCAGCAGCTTGGACAGGGCCAACGAGCAGTACTTC.

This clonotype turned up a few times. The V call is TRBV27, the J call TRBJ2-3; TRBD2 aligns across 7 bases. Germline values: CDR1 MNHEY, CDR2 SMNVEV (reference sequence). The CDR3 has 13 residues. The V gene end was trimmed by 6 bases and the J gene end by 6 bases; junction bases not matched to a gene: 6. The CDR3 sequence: CASSLDGGDTQYF. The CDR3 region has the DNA TGTGCCAGCAGCCTGGACGGGGGGGATACGCAGTATTTT.

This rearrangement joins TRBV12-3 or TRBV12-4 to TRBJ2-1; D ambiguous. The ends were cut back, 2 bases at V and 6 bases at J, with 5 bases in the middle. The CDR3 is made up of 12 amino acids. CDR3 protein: CASSLRRNEQFF. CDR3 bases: TGTGCCAGCAGTTTACGACGCAATGAGCAGTTCTTC.

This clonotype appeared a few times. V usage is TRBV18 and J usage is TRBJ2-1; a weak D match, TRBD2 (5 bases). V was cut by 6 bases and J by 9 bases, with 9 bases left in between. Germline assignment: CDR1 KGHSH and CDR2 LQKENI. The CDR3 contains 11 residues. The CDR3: CASSEGVEQFF. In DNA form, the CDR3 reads TGTGCCAGCTCTGAGGGCGTTGAGCAGTTCTTC.

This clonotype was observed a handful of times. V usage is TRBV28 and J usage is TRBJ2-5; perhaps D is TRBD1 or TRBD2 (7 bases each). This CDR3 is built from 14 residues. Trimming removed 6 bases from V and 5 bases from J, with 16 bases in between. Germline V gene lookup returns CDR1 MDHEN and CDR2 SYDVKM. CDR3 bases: TGTGCCAGCAGACTTCAGGGGGGGACGGAGACCCAGTACTTC. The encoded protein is CASRLQGGTETQYF.

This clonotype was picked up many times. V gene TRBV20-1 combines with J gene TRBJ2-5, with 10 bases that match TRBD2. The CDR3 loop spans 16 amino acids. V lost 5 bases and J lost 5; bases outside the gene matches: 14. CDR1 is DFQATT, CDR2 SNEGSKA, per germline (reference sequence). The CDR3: CSAALPLAGYGETQYF. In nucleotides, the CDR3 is TGCAGTGCTGCCCTTCCACTAGCGGGATATGGGGAGACCCAGTACTTC.

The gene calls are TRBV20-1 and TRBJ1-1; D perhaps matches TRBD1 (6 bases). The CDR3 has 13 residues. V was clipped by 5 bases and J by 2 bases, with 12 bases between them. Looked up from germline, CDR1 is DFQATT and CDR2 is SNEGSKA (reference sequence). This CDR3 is CSAVQGTNTEAFF. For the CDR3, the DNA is TGCAGTGCTGTACAGGGAACTAACACTGAAGCTTTCTTT.

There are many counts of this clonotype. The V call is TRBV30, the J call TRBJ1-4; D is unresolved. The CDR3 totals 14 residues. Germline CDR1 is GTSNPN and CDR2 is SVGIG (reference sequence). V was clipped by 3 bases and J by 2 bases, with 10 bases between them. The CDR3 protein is CAWRIRRTNEKLFF. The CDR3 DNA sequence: TGTGCCTGGAGAATCCGGAGGACTAATGAAAAACTGTTTTTT.

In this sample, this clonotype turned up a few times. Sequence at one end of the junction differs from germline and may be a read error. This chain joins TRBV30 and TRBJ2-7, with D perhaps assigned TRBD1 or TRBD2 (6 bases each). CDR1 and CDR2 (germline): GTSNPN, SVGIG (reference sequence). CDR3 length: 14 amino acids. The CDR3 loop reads CAWGVGRGAGEQYF. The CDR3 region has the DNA TGTGCCTGGGGTGTCGGAAGGGGGGCAGGCGAGCAGTACTTC.

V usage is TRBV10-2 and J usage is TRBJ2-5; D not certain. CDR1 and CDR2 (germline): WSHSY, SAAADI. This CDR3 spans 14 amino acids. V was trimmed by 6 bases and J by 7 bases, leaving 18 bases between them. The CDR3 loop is CASRETPGDGTQYF. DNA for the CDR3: TGCGCCAGCAGAGAGACCCCGGGCGACGGGACCCAGTACTTC.

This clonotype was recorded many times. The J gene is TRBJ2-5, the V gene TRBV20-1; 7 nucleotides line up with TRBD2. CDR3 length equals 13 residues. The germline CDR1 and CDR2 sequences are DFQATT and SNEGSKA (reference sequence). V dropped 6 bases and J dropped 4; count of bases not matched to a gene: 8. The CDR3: CSAPGRAGETQYF. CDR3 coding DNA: TGCAGTGCCCCAGGGAGGGCCGGAGAGACCCAGTACTTC.

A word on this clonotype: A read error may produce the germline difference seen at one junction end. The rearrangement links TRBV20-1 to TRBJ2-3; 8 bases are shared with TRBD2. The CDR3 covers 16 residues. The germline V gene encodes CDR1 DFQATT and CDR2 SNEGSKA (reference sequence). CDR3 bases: TGCTGTGCTAGTCCCAATTCCGGGACTAGGGCAGATACGCAGTATTTT. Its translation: CCASPNSGTRADTQYF.

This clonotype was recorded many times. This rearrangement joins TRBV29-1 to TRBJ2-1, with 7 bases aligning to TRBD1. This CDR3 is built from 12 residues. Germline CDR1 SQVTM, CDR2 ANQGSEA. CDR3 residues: CSSDREYNEQFF. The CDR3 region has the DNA TGCAGTAGTGACAGGGAATACAATGAGCAGTTCTTC.

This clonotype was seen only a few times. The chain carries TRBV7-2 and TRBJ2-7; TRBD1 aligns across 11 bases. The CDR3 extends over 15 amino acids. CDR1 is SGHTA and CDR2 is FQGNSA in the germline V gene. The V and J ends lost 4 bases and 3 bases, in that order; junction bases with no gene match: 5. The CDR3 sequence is CASSSTGQGVYEQYF. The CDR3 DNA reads TGTGCCAGCAGCTCCACGGGACAGGGGGTCTACGAGCAGTACTTC. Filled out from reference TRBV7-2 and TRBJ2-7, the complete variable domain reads GAGVSQSPSNKVTEKGKDVELRCDPISGHTALYWYRQSLGQGLEFLIYFQGNSAPDKSGLPSDRFSAERTGGSVSTLTIQRTQQEDSAVYLCASSSTGQGVYEQYFGPGTRLTVT.

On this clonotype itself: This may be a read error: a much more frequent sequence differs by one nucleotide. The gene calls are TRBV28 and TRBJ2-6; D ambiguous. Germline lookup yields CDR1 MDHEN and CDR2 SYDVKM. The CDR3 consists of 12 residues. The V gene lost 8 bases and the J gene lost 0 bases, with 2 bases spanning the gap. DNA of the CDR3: TGTGCCAGCGACTCTGGGGCCAACGTCCTGACTTTC. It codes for CASDSGANVLTF.

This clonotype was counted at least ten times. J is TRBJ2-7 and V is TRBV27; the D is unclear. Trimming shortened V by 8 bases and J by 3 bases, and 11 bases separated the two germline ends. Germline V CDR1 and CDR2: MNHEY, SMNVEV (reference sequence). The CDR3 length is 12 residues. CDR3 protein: CASHSPFYEQYF. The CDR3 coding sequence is TGTGCCAGCCACTCCCCCTTCTACGAGCAGTACTTC.

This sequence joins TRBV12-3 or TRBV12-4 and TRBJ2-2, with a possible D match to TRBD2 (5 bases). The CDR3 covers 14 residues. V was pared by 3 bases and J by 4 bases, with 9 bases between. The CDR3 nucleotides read TGTGCCAGCAGTTTTGCCGGAGGCACCGGGGAGCTGTTTTTT. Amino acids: CASSFAGGTGELFF.

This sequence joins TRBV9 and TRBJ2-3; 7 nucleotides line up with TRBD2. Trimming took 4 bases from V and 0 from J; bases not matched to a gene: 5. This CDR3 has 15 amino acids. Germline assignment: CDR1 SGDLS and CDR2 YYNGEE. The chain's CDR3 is CASSIRSGSTDTQYF. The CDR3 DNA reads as TGTGCCAGCAGCATCCGTAGCGGGAGCACAGATACGCAGTATTTT.

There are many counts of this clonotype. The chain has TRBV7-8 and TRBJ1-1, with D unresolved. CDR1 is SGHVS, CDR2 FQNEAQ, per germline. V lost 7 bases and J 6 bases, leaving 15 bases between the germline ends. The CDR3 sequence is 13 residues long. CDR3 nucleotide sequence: TGTGCCAGCACCCTTAACTTTTACTCTGAAGCTTTCTTT. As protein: CASTLNFYSEAFF.

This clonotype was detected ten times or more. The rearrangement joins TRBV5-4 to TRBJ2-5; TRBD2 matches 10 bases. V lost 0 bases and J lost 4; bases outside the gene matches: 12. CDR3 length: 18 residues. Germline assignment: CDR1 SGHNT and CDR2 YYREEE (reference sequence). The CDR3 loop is CASSLAPFGLAEAETQYF. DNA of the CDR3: TGTGCCAGCAGCTTGGCTCCTTTTGGACTAGCGGAGGCAGAGACCCAGTACTTC.

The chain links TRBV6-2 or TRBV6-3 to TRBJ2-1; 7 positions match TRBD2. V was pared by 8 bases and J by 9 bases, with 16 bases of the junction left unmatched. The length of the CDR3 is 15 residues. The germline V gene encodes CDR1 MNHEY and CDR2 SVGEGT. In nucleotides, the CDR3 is TGTGCCAGCGGATTCGGGAGGCTAGCGTTTCGTGAGCAGTTCTTC. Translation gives CASGFGRLAFREQFF.

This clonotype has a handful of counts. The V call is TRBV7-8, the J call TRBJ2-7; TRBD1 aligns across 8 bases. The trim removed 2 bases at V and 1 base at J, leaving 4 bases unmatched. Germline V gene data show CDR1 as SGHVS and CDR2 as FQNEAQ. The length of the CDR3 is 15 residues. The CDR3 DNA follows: TGTGCCAGCAGCTTACAGGGGGCCCTATCCTACGAGCAGTACTTC. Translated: CASSLQGALSYEQYF.

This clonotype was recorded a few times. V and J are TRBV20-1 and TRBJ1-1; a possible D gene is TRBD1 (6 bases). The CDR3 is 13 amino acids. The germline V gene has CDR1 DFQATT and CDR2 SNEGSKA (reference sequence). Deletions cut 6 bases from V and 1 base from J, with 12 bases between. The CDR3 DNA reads TGCAGTGCGGCCTCGGGACAGAACACTGAAGCTTTCTTT. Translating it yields CSAASGQNTEAFF.

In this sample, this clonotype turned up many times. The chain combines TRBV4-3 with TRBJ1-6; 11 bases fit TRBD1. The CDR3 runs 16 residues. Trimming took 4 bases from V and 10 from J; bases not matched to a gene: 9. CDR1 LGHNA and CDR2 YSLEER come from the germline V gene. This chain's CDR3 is CASSRGQGANQSPLHF. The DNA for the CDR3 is TGCGCCAGCAGCCGCGGACAGGGGGCTAATCAATCACCCCTCCACTTT.

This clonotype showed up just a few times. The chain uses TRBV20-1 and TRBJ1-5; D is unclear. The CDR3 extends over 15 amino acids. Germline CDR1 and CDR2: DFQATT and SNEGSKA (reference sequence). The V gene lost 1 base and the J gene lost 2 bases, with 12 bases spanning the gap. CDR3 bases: TGCAGTGCTAGAGGCGGGAAAGAGCGCAATCAGCCCCAGCATTTT. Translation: CSARGGKERNQPQHF.

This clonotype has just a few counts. CDR3 in amino acids: CASRAGVIIEKLFF. In DNA form, the CDR3 reads TGTGCCAGCAGAGCAGGGGTAATAATCGAAAAACTGTTTTTT. The rearrangement joins TRBV2 to TRBJ1-4, with TRBD1 as a possible D gene (6 bases). Germline CDR1 SNHLY, CDR2 FYNNEI. This CDR3 spans 14 amino acids. Trimming removed 6 bases at V and 8 bases at J, with 16 bases between.